This T cell receptor beta chain was recovered during a study of blood T cell repertoires in COVID-19. Study-level background: The study drew acute and convalescent COVID-19 samples from the United States, Italy and Spain.

The germline CDR1 and CDR2 sequences are SGHDT and YYEEEE. V lost 0 bases, J lost 0 bases, and 5 bases stayed unmatched. The CDR3 totals 17 residues. As handled by the study authors: Reference gene primer amplification gave nucleated cell count estimates. The protocol was immunoSEQ multiplex PCR, while the TCRdb copy is restricted to in-frame clones and leaves out a portion. D and trimming come from the DNA, and the V and J calls and clone size come from that table. Of about 220,000 clones in the sample, roughly 80% were seen once. The source of this sequence is a woman aged 25 to 45 who had recovered from COVID-19. The chain joins TRBV5-6 to TRBJ2-3; 9 bases fit TRBD2. The specimen sequenced was peripheral blood. For the CDR3, the DNA is TGTGCCAGCAGCTTGGCTCGACTAGCGGCTAGCACAGATACGCAGTATTTT. Translated: CASSLARLAASTDTQYF. Together with reference TRBV5-6 and TRBJ2-3, the CDR3 gives the full variable domain: DAGVTQSPTHLIKTRGQQVTLRCSPKSGHDTVSWYQQALGQGPQFIFQYYEEEERQRGNFPDRFSGHQFPNYSSELNVNALLLGDSALYLCASSLARLAASTDTQYFGPGTRLTVL.